What follows are 25 T cell receptor beta chains derived from one specimen sequenced in a study of blood T cell repertoires in COVID-19. The data were produced by immunoSEQ multiplex PCR, yet TCRdb's version contains in-frame clones alone and is incomplete. The data show 200,000 or so clones, 80% seen once. The sample was PBMCs or T cells enriched from blood (not recorded which). Receptors originate from a woman in her thirties or forties with acute COVID-19.

This rearrangement joins TRBV27 to TRBJ2-3, with D possibly TRBD2 on 6 matching bases. The length of the CDR3 is 17 residues. Germline V lookup: CDR1 MNHEY, CDR2 SMNVEV (reference sequence). Trimming took 5 bases from V and 0 from J, leaving 18 bases between them. The CDR3 nucleotides read TGTGCCAGCAGTCCGATGCTGCGGGGCTGGAGCACAGATACGCAGTATTTT. Protein product: CASSPMLRGWSTDTQYF.

This sequence joins TRBV28 and TRBJ2-1, with 7 bases matching TRBD2. V was pared by 1 base and J by 0 bases, with 9 bases of the junction left unmatched. CDR1 and CDR2 (germline): MDHEN, SYDVKM. The CDR3 has 18 residues. The CDR3 nucleotides are TGTGCCAGCAGTTTATACCCCCGGGGCGGGAGCTCCTACAATGAGCAGTTCTTC. It encodes CASSLYPRGGSSYNEQFF.

The V and J genes are TRBV28 and TRBJ2-1; possible D gene TRBD2, 6 bases. There are 16 residues in the CDR3. CDR1 MDHEN and CDR2 SYDVKM come from the germline V gene. V lost 4 bases and J 7 bases, leaving 20 bases between the germline ends. In nucleotides, the CDR3 is TGTGCCAGCAGTTCCCCCTCAAGGAGGGATGGGAATGAGCAGTTCTTC. Residues: CASSSPSRRDGNEQFF.

The chain couples TRBV19 to TRBJ1-2, with TRBD1 as a possible D gene (5 bases). Trimming pared 7 bases from V and 2 bases from J, leaving 14 bases between. CDR1 and CDR2 (germline): LNHDA, SQIVND (reference sequence). The CDR3 length is 14 residues. Here the CDR3 reads CASNALDRNYGYTF. The CDR3 coding sequence is TGTGCCAGTAATGCCCTAGACAGAAACTATGGCTACACCTTC.

The genes are TRBV14 and TRBJ2-7; 10 nucleotides align to TRBD1. Germline values: CDR1 SGHDN, CDR2 FVKESK. The V segment lost 4 bases and the J segment 1 base; nucleotides outside the gene matches: 4. This CDR3 is 15 amino acids long. The DNA of the CDR3 is TGTGCCAGCAGCCCTCGGACAGGGGGATCCTACGAGCAGTACTTC. Protein product: CASSPRTGGSYEQYF.

In its sample, this clone was seen once. This sequence joins TRBV6-5 and TRBJ1-1, with D hard to call. The CDR3 is 14 amino acids. V lost 2 bases and J lost 5, with 12 bases in between. Per the germline V gene, CDR1 is MNHEY and CDR2 is SVGAGI. The CDR3 is CASSYESARTEAFF. For the CDR3, the DNA is TGTGCCAGCAGTTACGAGAGTGCACGAACTGAAGCTTTCTTT.

The chain combines TRBV6-4 with TRBJ2-3, with 8 bases aligning to TRBD2. Per germline, CDR1 MRHNA and CDR2 SNTAGT. The length of the CDR3 is 15 residues. V dropped 5 bases and J dropped 0; count of bases not matched to a gene: 4. CDR3 bases: TGTGCCAGCAGTCCAACTAGCGGTAGCACAGATACGCAGTATTTT. Translating gives CASSPTSGSTDTQYF.

This sequence joins TRBV9 and TRBJ2-1; 13 bases are shared with TRBD2. CDR1 SGDLS and CDR2 YYNGEE come from the germline V gene. The CDR3 length is 19 residues. V was pared by 4 bases and J by 0 bases, with 10 bases of the junction left unmatched. The CDR3 DNA sequence: TGTGCCAGCAGCAAAACCGGGACTAGCGGGGCAATCTCCTACAATGAGCAGTTCTTC. Its protein product is CASSKTGTSGAISYNEQFF.

The genes are TRBV11-2 and TRBJ1-1; 7 bases agree with TRBD1. The CDR3 consists of 15 residues. The germline CDR1 and CDR2 sequences are SGHAT and FQNNGV. V lost 5 bases to trimming and J lost 4 bases; unmatched junction nucleotides: 10. This CDR3 reads CASSPAQGWSTEAFF. CDR3 sequence (DNA): TGTGCCAGCAGCCCTGCACAGGGGTGGAGCACTGAAGCTTTCTTT.

This chain uses TRBV7-6 with TRBJ2-7, with 9 positions matching TRBD1. CDR1 and CDR2 (germline): SGHVS, FNYEAQ. V gave up 0 bases and J gave up 2 bases; unmatched junction bases: 5. The CDR3 totals 16 residues. The CDR3 sequence is CASSLAQGQGAYEQYF. The CDR3 bases are TGTGCCAGCAGCTTAGCCCAGGGACAGGGTGCCTACGAGCAGTACTTC.

Remarks on this clone: A much larger clone lies a single base off, so this may be a read error. The chain carries TRBV27 and TRBJ2-7; 14 bases fit TRBD2. The CDR3 runs 14 residues. Germline V gene data show CDR1 as MNHEY and CDR2 as SMNVEV (reference sequence). V shed 6 bases and J 2 bases; nucleotides not matched to a gene: 0. The CDR3 protein is CASRGLAGAYEQYF. CDR3 nucleotide sequence: TGTGCCAGCAGGGGACTAGCGGGGGCCTACGAGCAGTACTTC.

The chain uses TRBV2 and TRBJ1-1; TRBD1 might be the D (6 bases). The CDR3 totals 14 residues. V gave up 7 bases and J gave up 1 base, with 13 bases separating them. Germline CDR1 is SNHLY and CDR2 is FYNNEI. DNA for the CDR3: TGTGCCAGCAATCTGGGACACCCGAACACTGAAGCTTTCTTT. Its translation: CASNLGHPNTEAFF.

The gene calls are TRBV3-1 (or the pseudogene TRBV3-2) and TRBJ2-7; 12 positions match TRBD2. Germline V gene sequence: CDR1 LGHDT, CDR2 YNNKEL (reference sequence). After removal of 2 bases from V and 2 bases from J, the junction contained 4 bases not matched to a gene. The CDR3 covers 16 residues. The CDR3 is CASSQRLAGVTYEQYF. The DNA of the CDR3 is TGTGCCAGCAGCCAACGACTAGCGGGGGTAACCTACGAGCAGTACTTC.

The chain is built from TRBV6-5 and TRBJ2-3; tentative D call: TRBD2 (6 bases). V lost 0 bases to trimming and J lost 0 bases, with 10 bases between them. CDR1 is MNHEY, CDR2 SVGAGI, per germline. There are 16 residues in the CDR3. The CDR3 sequence is CASSYSERASTDTQYF. DNA for the CDR3: TGTGCCAGCAGTTACTCGGAGCGGGCTAGCACAGATACGCAGTATTTT.

The chain couples TRBV6-2 or TRBV6-3 to TRBJ1-5; 12 nucleotides match TRBD1. Germline CDR1 and CDR2: MNHEY and SVGEGT. This CDR3 spans 16 amino acids. Germline trimming cut 4 bases from V and 4 bases from J; bases unmatched to any gene: 5. CDR3 region: CASSLRGQGANQPQHF. The CDR3 bases are TGTGCCAGCAGTTTGAGGGGACAGGGGGCAAATCAGCCCCAGCATTTT.

This sequence joins TRBV25-1 and TRBJ1-2; 10 nucleotides agree with TRBD1. After removal of 6 bases from V and 2 bases from J, the junction contained 6 bases not matched to a gene. Germline V lookup: CDR1 MGHDK, CDR2 SYGVNS. The CDR3 length is 15 residues. CDR3 in DNA: TGTGCCAGCAGCCCTAGGACAGGGGGAAACTATGGCTACACCTTC. Translating it yields CASSPRTGGNYGYTF.

This clone appeared a single time. The V call is TRBV6-5, the J call TRBJ1-5; the match to TRBD1 covers 8 bases. Trimming at V came to 6 bases and at J to 7 bases, leaving 11 bases not matched to a gene. Germline CDR1 and CDR2: MNHEY and SVGAGI. This CDR3 has 15 residues. CDR3 residues: CASRNGQGGHQPQHF. CDR3 in DNA: TGTGCCAGCAGAAACGGACAGGGAGGTCACCAGCCCCAGCATTTT.

J is TRBJ2-6 and V is TRBV29-1; D remains ambiguous. Germline V gene sequence: CDR1 SQVTM, CDR2 ANQGSEA. This CDR3 has 13 residues. Deletions cut 5 bases from V and 2 bases from J, with 7 bases between. CDR3 nucleotides: TGCAGCGTTACGGGTGCTGGGGCCAACGTCCTGACTTTC. Amino acids: CSVTGAGANVLTF.

This CDR3 reads CASSPQPGRSEKLFF. CDR3 DNA: TGTGCCAGCAGCCCCCAACCGGGTAGGAGTGAAAAACTGTTTTTT. The chain has TRBV7-9 and TRBJ1-4; D unresolved. Germline V gene lookup returns CDR1 SEHNR and CDR2 FQNEAQ (reference sequence). V shed 5 bases and J shed 7 bases, with 17 bases lying between them. The CDR3 is made up of 15 amino acids.

This clone was found a few times. This chain joins TRBV3-1 (or the pseudogene TRBV3-2) and TRBJ2-3; possible D gene TRBD1, 5 bases. Trimming took off 0 bases at V and 8 bases at J, with 9 bases between the two ends. This CDR3 has 13 residues. The germline gives CDR1 LGHDT, CDR2 YNNKEL (reference sequence). The chain's CDR3 is CASSQDEGVTQYF. As DNA, the CDR3 is TGTGCCAGCAGCCAAGATGAAGGGGTTACGCAGTATTTT.

This clone was seen a handful of times. The chain recombines TRBV2 with TRBJ1-4; D may be TRBD1 (6 bases). V lost 2 bases and J 7 bases, leaving 11 bases between the germline ends. The CDR3 sequence is 14 residues long. The germline V gene has CDR1 SNHLY and CDR2 FYNNEI. CDR3 in DNA: TGTGCCAGCAGTGAAAACAGGGTGGGTGAAAAACTGTTTTTT. Its protein is CASSENRVGEKLFF.

The J gene is TRBJ1-6, the V gene TRBV3-1 (or the pseudogene TRBV3-2); no firm D call. Germline-derived CDR1 and CDR2 are LGHDT and YNNKEL (reference sequence). This CDR3 has 17 amino acids. V lost 6 bases, J lost 0 bases, and 15 bases lay in between. The CDR3 nucleotides are TGTGCCAGCAGTCATTTCCCCGGTAGCTCCTATAATTCACCCCTCCACTTT. This encodes CASSHFPGSSYNSPLHF.

This clone was recorded once. The J gene is TRBJ2-2, the V gene TRBV24-1; no clear D. The CDR3 loop spans 16 amino acids. CDR1 and CDR2 from the germline V gene are KGHDR and SFDVKD. V was pared by 3 bases and J by 4 bases, with 14 bases between. The CDR3 loop reads CATSDPVKSVTGELFF. CDR3 nucleotides: TGTGCCACCAGTGATCCGGTTAAGTCGGTCACCGGGGAGCTGTTTTTT.

This clone came up a few times. J is TRBJ1-1 and V is TRBV2, with 7 positions matching TRBD1. Germline assignment: CDR1 SNHLY and CDR2 FYNNEI. This CDR3 spans 13 amino acids. The J segment lost 6 bases and the V segment lost 7 bases, leaving 8 bases of the junction unmatched. The CDR3 here is CASTERGPSEAFF. The CDR3 bases are TGTGCCAGCACTGAGAGGGGGCCGTCTGAAGCTTTCTTT.

This chain joins TRBV5-6 and TRBJ1-2; 7 bases fit TRBD1. The CDR3 is made up of 16 amino acids. The J segment lost 4 bases and the V segment lost 4 bases, leaving 13 bases of the junction unmatched. From germline, CDR1 is SGHDT and CDR2 YYEEEE. CDR3 bases: TGTGCCAGCAGCCAACGACAGGGCCCCCTCTTCTATGGCTACACCTTC. Its protein is CASSQRQGPLFYGYTF.